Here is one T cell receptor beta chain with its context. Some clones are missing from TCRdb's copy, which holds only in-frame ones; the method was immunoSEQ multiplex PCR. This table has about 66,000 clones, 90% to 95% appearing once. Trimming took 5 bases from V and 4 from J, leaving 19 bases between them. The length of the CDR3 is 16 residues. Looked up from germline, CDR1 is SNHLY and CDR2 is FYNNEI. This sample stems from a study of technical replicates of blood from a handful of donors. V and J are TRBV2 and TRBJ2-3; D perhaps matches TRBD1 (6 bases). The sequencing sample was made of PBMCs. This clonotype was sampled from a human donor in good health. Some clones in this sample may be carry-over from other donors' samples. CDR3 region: CASSPQGPQNSDTQYF. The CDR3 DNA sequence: TGTGCCAGCAGTCCACAGGGACCCCAAAACTCAGATACGCAGTATTTT. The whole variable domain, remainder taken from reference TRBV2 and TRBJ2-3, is EPEVTQTPSHQVTQMGQEVILRCVPISNHLYFYWYRQILGQKVEFLVSFYNNEISEKSEIFDDQFSVERPDGSNFTLKIRSTKLEDSAMYFCASSPQGPQNSDTQYFGPGTRLTVL.